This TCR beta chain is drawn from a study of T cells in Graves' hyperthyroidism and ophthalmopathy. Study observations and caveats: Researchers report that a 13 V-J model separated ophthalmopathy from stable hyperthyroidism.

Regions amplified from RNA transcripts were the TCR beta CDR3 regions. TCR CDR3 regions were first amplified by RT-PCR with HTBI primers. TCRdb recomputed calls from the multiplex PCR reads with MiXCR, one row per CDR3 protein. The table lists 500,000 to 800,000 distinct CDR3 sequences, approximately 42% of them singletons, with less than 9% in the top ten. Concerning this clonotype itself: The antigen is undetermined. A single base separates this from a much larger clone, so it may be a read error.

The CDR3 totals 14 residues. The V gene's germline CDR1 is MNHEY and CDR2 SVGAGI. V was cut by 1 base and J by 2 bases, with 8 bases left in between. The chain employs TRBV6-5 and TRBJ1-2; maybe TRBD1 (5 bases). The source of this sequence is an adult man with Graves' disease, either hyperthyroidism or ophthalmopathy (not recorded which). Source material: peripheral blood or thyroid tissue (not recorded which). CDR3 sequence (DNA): TGTGCCAGCAGTTACTGGGGGGAGAACTATGGCTACACCTTC. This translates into CASSYWGENYGYTF.